The source of this TCR beta chain is a study of human T cells and chemical hapten exposure. Study results and caveats: All donors were alopecia patients, so their immunity may differ from that of healthy people.

V dropped 0 bases and J dropped 8 bases, with 16 bases sitting between them. Germline-derived CDR1 and CDR2 are KGHSH and LQKENI. The CDR3 totals 16 residues. Unique molecular identifiers were affixed to discrete cDNA molecules within the library. Using its own MiXCR run on the RACE reads, TCRdb lists one record per CDR3 protein. The repertoire includes more than 60,000 distinct CDR3 sequences, approximately 10% of them detected once, and around 7% sits in the top ten. This clonotype appeared many times. What it binds is not known. The time point is: patch test 2, 6 weeks after DPC sensitization. Sample treatment: therapeutic diphenylcyclopropenone sensitization with weekly scalp DPC.

J is TRBJ1-4 and V is TRBV18, with D unresolved. Sequenced here: whole blood, sampled in connection with sensitization to the hapten diphenylcyclopropenone (DPC). The origin of this receptor is a woman between 45 and 65 years old with alopecia areata. Some clones in this sample may be carry-over from other donors' samples. The CDR3 spells CASSPPWSPRGEKLFF. The CDR3 DNA reads as TGTGCCAGCTCACCACCCTGGTCCCCCCGAGGGGAAAAACTGTTTTTT.